A selection of T cell receptor beta chains follows, all from one sample in a study of radiotherapy plus CTLA-4 blockade in lung cancer. Profiled with immunoSEQ multiplex PCR; TCRdb holds only in-frame clones, not every one. Of 40,000 to 45,000 clones in the sample, 70% to 80% are singletons; the top ten hold 9.8%. The starting material was peripheral blood, obtained from a patient treated with radiotherapy plus ipilimumab. The source is a human donor with non-small cell lung cancer who had stable disease on radiotherapy plus ipilimumab. CDR3s include the opening cysteine and the closing phenylalanine or tryptophan. The D gene is left open where the match is weak. Size is omitted from some rows. Given values are once, few, many or a class for expanded clones.

TGCGCCAGCAGCCAGGTGACAGCCTCCTATGGCTACACCTTC | CASSQVTASYGYTF | NA | NA | TRBJ1-2 | TRBV4-1
TGCGCCAGCAGCTTACGGACAGGGACCTATGGCTACACCTTC | CASSLRTGTYGYTF | TRBD1 | NA | TRBJ1-2 | TRBV5-1
TGTGCCAGTATGGGACAGGGGGTAGTCGAAGCTTTCTTT | CASMGQGVVEAFF | TRBD1 | few | TRBJ1-1 | TRBV19
TGCAGTGCTAGAACAGGGACTGAAGCTTTCTTT | CSARTGTEAFF | NA | NA | TRBJ1-1 | TRBV20-1
TGCGCCAGCAGCCAAGCCCCCCAACTAACTTCCTACGAGCAGTACTTC | CASSQAPQLTSYEQYF | NA | NA | TRBJ2-7 | TRBV4-1
TGTGCCAGCAGCCGAGGACCAGGGGAGGAGCAGTACTTC | CASSRGPGEEQYF | NA | NA | TRBJ2-7 | TRBV7-9
TGTGCCAGCAGCATCCCGGGTAACTATGGCTACACCTTC | CASSIPGNYGYTF | NA | NA | TRBJ1-2 | TRBV7-2
TGTGCCAGCTTTTATACAGTTAGCAATCAGCCCCAGCATTTT | CASFYTVSNQPQHF | NA | NA | TRBJ1-5 | TRBV6-1
TGTGCCAGCAAACCGATTTCCTGGCAGGGCACTGAAGCTTTCTTT | CASKPISWQGTEAFF | NA | NA | TRBJ1-1 | TRBV2
TGTGCCAGCAGTTACTCAGCTGCGGATGCTAACTATGGCTACACCTTC | CASSYSAADANYGYTF | NA | NA | TRBJ1-2 | TRBV6-5
TGTGCCAGCTCAGGGGAGAACTATGGCTACACCTTC | CASSGENYGYTF | NA | once | TRBJ1-2 | TRBV18
TGTGCCAGCACGGTACTAGCGGGGGGCTCCTACGAGCAGTACTTC | CASTVLAGGSYEQYF | TRBD2 | NA | TRBJ2-7 | TRBV11-2
TGTGCCTGGAGTCCCCCCCGGACAGTACTTAGCACAGATACGCAGTATTTT | CAWSPPRTVLSTDTQYF | NA | few | TRBJ2-3 | TRBV30
TGTGCCAGCAGCCTCCGGGACAACTCACTTTCACCCCTCCACTTT | CASSLRDNSLSPLHF | NA | few | TRBJ1-6 | TRBV9
TGTGCCAGCAGACCCGGGGGCGGGGGAACCTACGAGCAGTACTTC | CASRPGGGGTYEQYF | NA | NA | TRBJ2-7 | TRBV6-6
TGTGCCAGCAGCGTCGACAGGGCCGACGGCTACACCTTC | CASSVDRADGYTF | TRBD1 | once | TRBJ1-2 | TRBV9
TGTGCCAGCAGCCAAAAACCCAGTGGGGCGTTCTACAATGAGCAGTTCTTC | CASSQKPSGAFYNEQFF | NA | NA | TRBJ2-1 | TRBV4-2
TGTGCCAGCTCAGCCCGCAGAGCCACGACAGGGGGTGCAGATACGCAGTATTTT | CASSARRATTGGADTQYF | TRBD1 | NA | TRBJ2-3 | TRBV18
TGTGCCAGCAGTTTATCGATGAGGGGGCCCCTCCACTTT | CASSLSMRGPLHF | NA | NA | TRBJ1-6 | TRBV27
TGCGCCAGCAGCCAAGATAGGAGGCAGCCCCAGCATTTT | CASSQDRRQPQHF | NA | NA | TRBJ1-5 | TRBV4-3